The source of this T cell receptor (beta chain) is a study of T-cell reconstitution after alpha-beta-depleted transplantation in children. Study conclusions and caveats: After transplant, at about two months, alpha-beta T cells were reportedly derived from several hundred expanded graft clones. For some patients, TCRbeta diversity was high at day 60 because of recipient T cells and thymic progenitors that survived.

Germline-derived CDR1 and CDR2 are SEHNR and FQNEAQ (reference sequence). The length of the CDR3 is 12 residues. A few counts support this clonotype. Its target is not known. Preparation of the TCRbeta library was carried out with unique molecular identifiers. From the PCR reads, TCRdb called clonotypes with MiXCR, one entry per CDR3 protein. The sample consists of fewer than 750,000 distinct CDR3 sequences, roughly 24% of them appearing once. The TCR sequence derives from a boy under three years old who had a stem cell transplant for acute myeloid leukemia, so the T cells may come from the graft donor. The sequences come from PBMCs, mostly from graft donor cells, collected 360 days after TCRalphabeta/CD19-depleted stem cell transplant. This chain links TRBV7-9 with TRBJ1-2; D may be TRBD1 (5 bases). The CDR3 loop is CAGSGPPYGYTF. The CDR3 nucleotides are TGTGCTGGTTCAGGGCCCCCTTATGGCTACACCTTC.